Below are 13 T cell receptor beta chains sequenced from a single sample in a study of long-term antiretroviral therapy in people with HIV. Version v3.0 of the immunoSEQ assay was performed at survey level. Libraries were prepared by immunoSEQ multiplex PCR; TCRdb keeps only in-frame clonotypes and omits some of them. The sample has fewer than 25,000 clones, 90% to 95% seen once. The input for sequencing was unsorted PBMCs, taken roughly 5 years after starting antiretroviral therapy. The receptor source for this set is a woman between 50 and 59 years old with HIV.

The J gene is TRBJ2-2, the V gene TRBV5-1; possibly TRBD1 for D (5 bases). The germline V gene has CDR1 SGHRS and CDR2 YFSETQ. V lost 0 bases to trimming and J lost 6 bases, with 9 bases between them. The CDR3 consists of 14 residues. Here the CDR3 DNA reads TGCGCCAGCAGCTTGGCCTCAGGGTCCGGGGAGCTGTTTTTT. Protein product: CASSLASGSGELFF.

For the CDR3, the DNA is TGTGCCAGCAGCCACCCTGGGAGCGGGACAGCAGCCTACGAGCAGTACTTC. It encodes CASSHPGSGTAAYEQYF. The chain uses TRBV4-2 and TRBJ2-7; the D gene could be TRBD1 or TRBD2 (7 bases each). Germline loops: CDR1 LGHNA, CDR2 YNFKEQ. CDR3 size: 17 residues. V lost 3 bases, J lost 2 bases, and 20 bases lay in between.

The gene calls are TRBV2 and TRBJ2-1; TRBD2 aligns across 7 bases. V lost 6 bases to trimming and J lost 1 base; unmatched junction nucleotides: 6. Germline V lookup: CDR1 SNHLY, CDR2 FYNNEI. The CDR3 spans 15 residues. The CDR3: CASSLLAQSYNEQFF. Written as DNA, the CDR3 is TGTGCCAGCAGCCTACTAGCGCAATCCTACAATGAGCAGTTCTTC.

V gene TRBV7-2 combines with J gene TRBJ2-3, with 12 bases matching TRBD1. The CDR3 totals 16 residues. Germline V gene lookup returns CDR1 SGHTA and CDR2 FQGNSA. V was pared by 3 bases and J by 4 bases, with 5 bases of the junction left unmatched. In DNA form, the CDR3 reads TGTGCCAGCAGCTTGGTGGGGACAGGGGGCGCAGATACGCAGTATTTT. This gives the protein CASSLVGTGGADTQYF.

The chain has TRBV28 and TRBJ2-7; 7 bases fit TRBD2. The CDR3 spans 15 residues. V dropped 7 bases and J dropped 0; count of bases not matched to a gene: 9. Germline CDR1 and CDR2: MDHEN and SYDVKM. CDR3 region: CASTHPSGSSYEQYF. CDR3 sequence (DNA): TGTGCCAGCACCCATCCTAGCGGCAGCTCCTACGAGCAGTACTTC.

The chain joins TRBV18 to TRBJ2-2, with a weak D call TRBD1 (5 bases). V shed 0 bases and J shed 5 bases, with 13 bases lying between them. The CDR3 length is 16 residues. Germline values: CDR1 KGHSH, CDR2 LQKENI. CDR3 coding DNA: TGTGCCAGCTCACCACCTTCTCTGGGGCTGACCGGGGAGCTGTTTTTT. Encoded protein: CASSPPSLGLTGELFF.

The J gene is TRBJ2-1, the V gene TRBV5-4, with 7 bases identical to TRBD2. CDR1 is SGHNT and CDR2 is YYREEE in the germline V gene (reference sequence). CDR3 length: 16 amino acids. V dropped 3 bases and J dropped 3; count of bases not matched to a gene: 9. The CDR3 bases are TGTGCCAGCAGCTCTAGCGGACTTCCTCTCTACAATGAGCAGTTCTTC. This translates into CASSSSGLPLYNEQFF.

For the CDR3, the DNA is TGTGCCAGCAGCGACGACGGTTTAAGGGAGCAGTTCTTC. Its protein is CASSDDGLREQFF. This chain connects TRBV9 to TRBJ2-1; the D is unclear. V was cut by 3 bases and J by 10 bases, with 14 bases left in between. The CDR3 runs 13 residues. In germline, CDR1 is SGDLS, CDR2 YYNGEE.

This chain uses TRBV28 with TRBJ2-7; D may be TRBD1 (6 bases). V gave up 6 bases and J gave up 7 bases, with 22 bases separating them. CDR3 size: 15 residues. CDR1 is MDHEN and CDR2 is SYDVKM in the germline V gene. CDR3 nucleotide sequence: TGTGCCAGCAGCTTTTCGACCACAGGGTTCGGAGAGCAGTACTTC. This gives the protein CASSFSTTGFGEQYF.

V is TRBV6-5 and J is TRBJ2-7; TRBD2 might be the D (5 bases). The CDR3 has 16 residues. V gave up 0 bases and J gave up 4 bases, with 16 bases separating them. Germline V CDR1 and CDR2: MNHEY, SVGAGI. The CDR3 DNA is TGTGCCAGCAGTTACTCGGAGGAAACCCGCCTTTACGAGCAGTACTTC. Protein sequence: CASSYSEETRLYEQYF.

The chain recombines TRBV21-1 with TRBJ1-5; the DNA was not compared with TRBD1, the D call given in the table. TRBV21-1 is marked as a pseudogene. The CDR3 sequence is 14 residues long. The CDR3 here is CASSTPGGPWPQHF. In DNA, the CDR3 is TGTGCCAGCAGCACCCCAGGGGGGCCGTGGCCCCAGCATTTT.

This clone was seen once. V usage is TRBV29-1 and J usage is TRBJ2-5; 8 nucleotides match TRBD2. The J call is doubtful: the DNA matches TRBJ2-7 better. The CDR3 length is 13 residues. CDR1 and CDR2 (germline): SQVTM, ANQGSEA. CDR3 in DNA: TGCAGCGTCCCCGGGACTAGTTCCTACGAGCAGTACTTC. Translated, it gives CSVPGTSSYEQYF.

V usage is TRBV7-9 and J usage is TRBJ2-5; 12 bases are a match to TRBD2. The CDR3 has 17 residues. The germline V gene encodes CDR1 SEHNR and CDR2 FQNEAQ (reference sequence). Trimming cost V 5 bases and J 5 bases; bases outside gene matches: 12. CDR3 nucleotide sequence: TGTGCCAGCAGCGGGGAGCGACTAGCGGGAGCGGTGGAGACCCAGTACTTC. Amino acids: CASSGERLAGAVETQYF.